This TCR beta chain was obtained from a study of T cell responses to AZD1222 COVID-19 vaccine. Background on the study: Combined were second doses at about 4 or about 12 weeks.

V gave up 4 bases and J gave up 2 bases; unmatched junction bases: 8. CDR1 and CDR2 (germline): SGHKS, YYEKEE (reference sequence). This CDR3 is 16 amino acids long. The repertoire was sequenced with immunoSEQ multiplex PCR; TCRdb's copy has only in-frame clones and lacks some. The profile shows 90,000 to 140,000 clones, 88% of them singletons. Here the sequenced sample was peripheral blood, taken on day 0 of AZD1222 vaccination. This sequence was found in an adult in good health. V gene TRBV5-5 combines with J gene TRBJ1-3; TRBD1 matches at 8 bases. In nucleotides, the CDR3 is TGTGCCAGCAGCCCTCCGGACAGGGAGGCTGGAAACACCATATATTTT. This translates into CASSPPDREAGNTIYF.